Listed here are 22 T cell receptor beta chains from one sample, sequenced in a study of blood T cell repertoires in COVID-19. Method: immunoSEQ multiplex PCR; TCRdb's copy keeps in-frame clones and lacks some. The sample consists of 300,000 to 400,000 clones, approximately 88% of them appearing once. The sample consisted of peripheral blood. The receptors stem from a man aged 30 to 39 with COVID-19, enrolled during active disease.

The chain is built from TRBV6-2 or TRBV6-3 and TRBJ2-5, with D perhaps TRBD2 (5 bases). The CDR3 length is 14 residues. V was shortened by 0 bases and J by 5 bases, with 10 bases between the two germline ends. CDR1 MNHEY and CDR2 SVGEGT come from the germline V gene. The CDR3 nucleotides read TGTGCCAGCAGTTACTCTGCGGGTCCGGAGACCCAGTACTTC. Amino acids: CASSYSAGPETQYF.

This chain uses TRBV6-2 or TRBV6-3 with TRBJ2-7; TRBD1 is a possible D gene (6 bases). The CDR3 loop spans 14 amino acids. Germline V lookup: CDR1 MNHEY, CDR2 SVGEGT. Deletions cut 2 bases from V and 2 bases from J, with 10 bases between. DNA of the CDR3: TGTGCCAGCAGTTACGACAGGCCGCCCTACGAGCAGTACTTC. Translated: CASSYDRPPYEQYF.

V is TRBV5-1 and J is TRBJ1-1; 10 nucleotides line up with TRBD1. Per germline, CDR1 SGHRS and CDR2 YFSETQ. The CDR3 runs to 15 residues. V dropped 4 bases and J dropped 5; count of bases not matched to a gene: 8. The CDR3, as DNA: TGCGCCAGCAGCCGCCAGGGGACAGGGGATACTGAAGCTTTCTTT. This sequence encodes CASSRQGTGDTEAFF.

CDR3 bases: TGTGCCAGCAGCTTAACCGGGACAGGGAGTAAGCAGTACTTC. This sequence encodes CASSLTGTGSKQYF. The chain couples TRBV7-2 to TRBJ2-7; 9 bases map to TRBD1. The CDR3 loop spans 14 amino acids. Unmatched junction bases numbered 7, after V lost 2 bases and J lost 8 bases. In germline, CDR1 is SGHTA, CDR2 FQGNSA. The variable domain in full, completed from reference TRBV7-2 and TRBJ2-7, reads GAGVSQSPSNKVTEKGKDVELRCDPISGHTALYWYRQSLGQGLEFLIYFQGNSAPDKSGLPSDRFSAERTGGSVSTLTIQRTQQEDSAVYLCASSLTGTGSKQYFGPGTRLTVT.

In nucleotides, the CDR3 is TGCGCCAGCACCCTCGGGACAGGGAACCCCTACGAGCAGTACTTC. Translation gives CASTLGTGNPYEQYF. This sequence joins TRBV4-1 and TRBJ2-7; TRBD1 aligns across 9 bases. V shed 7 bases and J 2 bases; nucleotides not matched to a gene: 9. This CDR3 contains 15 residues. Germline V CDR1 and CDR2: MGHRA, YSYEKL.

This chain connects TRBV28 to TRBJ1-4; 7 bases agree with TRBD1. This CDR3 region has 14 residues. CDR1 is MDHEN and CDR2 is SYDVKM in the germline V gene. J gave up 5 bases and V 6 bases, and 6 bases lay outside the gene matches. CDR3 coding DNA: TGTGCCAGCAGGTCGACAGGGTGGAATGAAAAACTGTTTTTT. It encodes CASRSTGWNEKLFF. The full variable domain, with the rest looked up from reference TRBV28 and TRBJ1-4, is DVKVTQSSRYLVKRTGEKVFLECVQDMDHENMFWYRQDPGLGLRLIYFSYDVKMKEKGDIPEGYSVSREKKERFSLILESASTNQTSMYLCASRSTGWNEKLFFGSGTQLSVL.

The gene calls are TRBV7-2 and TRBJ2-3; 11 bases align to TRBD2. CDR1 is SGHTA, CDR2 FQGNSA, per germline. This CDR3 has 18 residues. J was trimmed by 2 bases and V by 5 bases; bases with no gene match: 12. The CDR3 spells CASSAGGGTSGFTDTQYF. The CDR3 DNA reads as TGTGCCAGCAGCGCAGGAGGCGGGACTAGCGGTTTCACAGATACGCAGTATTTT.

The chain employs TRBV9 and TRBJ2-5; 8 nucleotides match TRBD1. CDR3 length: 14 residues. V was pared by 2 bases and J by 4 bases, with 4 bases of the junction left unmatched. The germline CDR1 and CDR2 sequences are SGDLS and YYNGEE. The CDR3 reads CASSVQGAAETQYF. The CDR3 coding sequence is TGTGCCAGCAGCGTTCAGGGGGCGGCAGAGACCCAGTACTTC.

The chain is built from TRBV6-5 and TRBJ1-2, with D unresolved. The CDR3 is 14 amino acids. Germline V gives CDR1 MNHEY, CDR2 SVGAGI. Trimming took 7 bases from V and 3 from J, leaving 15 bases between them. The CDR3 loop is CASTPRRSDYGYTF. The CDR3 bases are TGTGCCAGCACCCCCCGGCGGAGTGACTATGGCTACACCTTC.

The chain uses TRBV4-1 and TRBJ2-7, with 10 bases lining up with TRBD1. J gave up 3 bases and V 3 bases, and 5 bases lay outside the gene matches. The CDR3 loop spans 15 amino acids. In germline, CDR1 is MGHRA, CDR2 YSYEKL. The CDR3 is CASSHPGQGNYEQYF. The CDR3 DNA is TGCGCCAGCAGCCACCCGGGACAGGGGAACTACGAGCAGTACTTC.

V gene TRBV5-1 combines with J gene TRBJ2-7; D ambiguous. Germline lookup yields CDR1 SGHRS and CDR2 YFSETQ. V lost 3 bases and J lost 2, with 6 bases in between. The length of the CDR3 is 12 residues. The CDR3 sequence is CASSSQAYEQYF. CDR3 nucleotides: TGCGCCAGCAGCTCTCAGGCCTACGAGCAGTACTTC.

This clone has more than one count but fewer than ten. V is TRBV7-9 and J is TRBJ2-7; 12 bases fit TRBD1. Germline V gene data show CDR1 as SEHNR and CDR2 as FQNEAQ (reference sequence). V lost 4 bases, J lost 7 bases, and 8 bases stayed unmatched. The CDR3 contains 15 residues. CDR3 region: CASSSGQGALAEQYF. In DNA, the CDR3 is TGTGCCAGCAGCTCGGGACAGGGGGCGCTTGCAGAGCAGTACTTC.

V usage is TRBV11-3 and J usage is TRBJ1-1; D is ambiguous. This CDR3 is built from 14 residues. V lost 0 bases and J lost 4, with 9 bases in between. Germline V gives CDR1 SGHNT, CDR2 YENEEA. CDR3 region: CASSLEARSTEAFF. CDR3 sequence (DNA): TGTGCCAGCAGCTTAGAGGCGCGGAGCACTGAAGCTTTCTTT.

V is TRBV5-4 and J is TRBJ2-5; D is undetermined. V was shortened by 9 bases and J by 2 bases, with 14 bases between the two germline ends. The CDR3 length is 13 residues. Germline-derived CDR1 and CDR2 are SGHNT and YYREEE (reference sequence). CDR3 bases: TGTGCCATCTCGAGGCTTACACAAGAGACCCAGTACTTC. Protein: CAISRLTQETQYF.

V usage is TRBV6-6 and J usage is TRBJ2-3, with D possibly being TRBD2 (5 bases). This CDR3 has 13 amino acids. Trimming shortened V by 7 bases and J by 3 bases, and 11 bases separated the two germline ends. CDR1 is MNHNY, CDR2 SVGAGI, per germline (reference sequence). Here the CDR3 DNA reads TGTGCCAGCAACGGCGGGTATACAGATACGCAGTATTTT. Translated, it gives CASNGGYTDTQYF.

This sequence joins TRBV5-5 and TRBJ1-2; D unresolved. CDR3 size: 13 residues. Germline V gene lookup returns CDR1 SGHKS and CDR2 YYEKEE (reference sequence). V was cut by 2 bases and J by 4 bases, with 9 bases left in between. This CDR3 is CASSFEAGYGYTF. CDR3 coding DNA: TGTGCCAGCAGCTTTGAGGCGGGCTATGGCTACACCTTC.

This chain connects TRBV7-9 to TRBJ2-7; 7 bases fit TRBD1. The germline V gene encodes CDR1 SEHNR and CDR2 FQNEAQ (reference sequence). V was pared by 1 base and J by 2 bases, with 11 bases of the junction left unmatched. CDR3 length equals 17 residues. The CDR3 loop is CASSLGKGATFPYEQYF. In DNA, the CDR3 is TGTGCCAGCAGCTTAGGGAAGGGGGCCACCTTTCCCTACGAGCAGTACTTC.

This rearrangement joins TRBV9 to TRBJ1-6; TRBD1 aligns across 9 bases. The CDR3 runs to 15 residues. V lost 3 bases and J lost 7; bases outside the gene matches: 5. Germline CDR1 SGDLS, CDR2 YYNGEE. The CDR3 sequence is CASSGGQGGNSPLHF. Written as DNA, the CDR3 is TGTGCCAGCAGCGGGGGACAGGGAGGCAATTCACCCCTCCACTTT. Variable domain in full (rest from reference TRBV9 and TRBJ1-6): DSGVTQTPKHLITATGQRVTLRCSPRSGDLSVYWYQQSLDQGLQFLIQYYNGEERAKGNILERFSAQQFPDLHSELNLSSLELGDSALYFCASSGGQGGNSPLHFGNGTRLTVT.

The chain is built from TRBV7-3 and TRBJ2-5; D might be TRBD1 (6 bases). In germline, CDR1 is SGHTA, CDR2 FQGTGA. The V end lost 2 bases, the J end lost 1 base, and 14 bases lay between the germline ends. The CDR3 is 16 residues long. The CDR3 DNA is TGTGCCAGCAGCTTATTTGGGGGCGCGGGCCAAGAGACCCAGTACTTC. Amino acid sequence: CASSLFGGAGQETQYF.

The chain employs TRBV15 and TRBJ1-3; D unresolved. The CDR3 is 16 amino acids. CDR1 is LNHNV, CDR2 YYDKDF, per germline (reference sequence). Trimming shortened V by 6 bases and J by 1 base, and 16 bases separated the two germline ends. CDR3 in DNA: TGTGCCACCAGGGTGGACTACAGTAGTTCTGGAAACACCATATATTTT. This sequence encodes CATRVDYSSSGNTIYF.

The J gene is TRBJ2-7, the V gene TRBV4-1; weak D call: TRBD1 (6 bases). The CDR3 contains 12 residues. Germline assignment: CDR1 MGHRA and CDR2 YSYEKL. V gave up 3 bases and J gave up 4 bases, with 7 bases separating them. Here the CDR3 reads CASSHDRYEQYF. Written as DNA, the CDR3 is TGCGCCAGCAGCCACGACAGGTACGAGCAGTACTTC.

The chain uses TRBV6-2 or TRBV6-3 and TRBJ2-5; TRBD2 might be the D (6 bases). Germline-derived CDR1 and CDR2 are MNHEY and SVGEGT. Trimming stripped 4 bases from V and 5 bases from J, with 17 bases between. The length of the CDR3 is 15 residues. The CDR3 DNA is TGTGCCAGCAGTTTCTATGAGGGAGGCGGGGAGACCCAGTACTTC. It specifies CASSFYEGGGETQYF.